This record looks at one T cell receptor beta chain sequence and its context. The antigen remains unidentified. 60 Vbeta and 13 Jbeta primers were used in PCR. Sequenced by immunoSEQ multiplex PCR; TCRdb stores in-frame clones only, minus some. This sample contains more than 90,000 clones. The record originates from a study of cytomegalovirus exposure and HLA in healthy donors. On the study more broadly: Unique TCRs numbering some 80 million, obtained from HLA-typed donors, made up an early data release.

General study results and limits: Among TCR beta chains of equal frequency, HLA-associated ones were more clonally expanded in a later analysis. CMV serostatus was the sole immune exposure data available.

This CDR3 is 16 amino acids long. Trimming cost V 5 bases and J 3 bases, with 19 bases left between them. CDR1 is SEHNR, CDR2 FQNEAQ, per germline (reference sequence). The sample taken for sequencing was PBMCs. The TCR comes from a man aged 40-50 years in good health and CMV-seropositive. V and J are TRBV7-9 and TRBJ1-1, with D perhaps matching TRBD1 (6 bases). The CDR3 spells CASSQRAGEGDTEAFF. As DNA, the CDR3 is TGTGCCAGCAGCCAAAGGGCAGGGGAGGGGGACACTGAAGCTTTCTTT.